The TCR beta chain under discussion was sequenced for a study of response to subunit inactivated influenza vaccine. Trimming shortened V by 1 base and J by 5 bases, and 6 bases separated the two germline ends. This CDR3 has 13 amino acids. Germline V gene sequence: CDR1 DFQATT, CDR2 SNEGSKA (reference sequence). From the RT-PCR reads, TCRdb called clonotypes with MiXCR, one entry per CDR3 protein. The data hold roughly 500,000 distinct CDR3 sequences, with about 25% observed a single time. Findings and limits, study-wide: Researchers suggested that each seasonal influenza vaccination recruits few new T cells.

This clonotype was recorded a few times. Its antigen remains unidentified. The chain links TRBV20-1 to TRBJ1-6; D gene uncertain. Sequencing was performed on CD4+ T cells sorted from PBMCs, taken roughly 5 days after vaccination. The clonotype comes from a man between 50 and 59 years old who received an inactivated influenza vaccine. The CDR3 loop is CSARAANNSPLHF. The CDR3 DNA reads TGCAGTGCTAGAGCAGCGAATAATTCACCCCTCCACTTT.